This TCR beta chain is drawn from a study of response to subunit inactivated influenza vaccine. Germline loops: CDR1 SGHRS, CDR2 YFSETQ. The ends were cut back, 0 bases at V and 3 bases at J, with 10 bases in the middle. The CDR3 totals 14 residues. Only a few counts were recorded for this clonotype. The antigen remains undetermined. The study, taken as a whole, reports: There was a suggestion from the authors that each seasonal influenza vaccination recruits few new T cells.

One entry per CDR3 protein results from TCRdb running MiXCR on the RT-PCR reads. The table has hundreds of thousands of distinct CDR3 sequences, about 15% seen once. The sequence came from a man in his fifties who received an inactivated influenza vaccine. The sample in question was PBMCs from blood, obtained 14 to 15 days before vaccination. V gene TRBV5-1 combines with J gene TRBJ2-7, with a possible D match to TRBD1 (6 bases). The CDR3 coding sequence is TGCGCCAGCAGCTTGGTACAGGGAATCTACGAGCAGTACTTC. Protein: CASSLVQGIYEQYF.